The present T cell receptor beta chain was sequenced within a study of T cell repertoires in cytomegalovirus infection. V shed 4 bases, J shed 3 bases, and the junction held 6 bases outside the gene matches. From germline, CDR1 is SEHNR and CDR2 FQNEAQ (reference sequence). This CDR3 is built from 15 residues. With regard to this clonotype: The antigen is unknown.

TCRdb reprocessed the reads with MiXCR, giving one entry per CDR3 protein. The table shows some 900,000 distinct CDR3 sequences, with around a third occurring only once. The source is a human donor in good health (CMV status not recorded). Some clones in this sample may be carry-over from other donors' samples. The chain is built from TRBV7-9 and TRBJ1-2, with 9 bases fitting TRBD1. The specimen comprised cultured CD8+ T cells from PBMCs, sampled from culture after CMV antigen stimulation. Written as DNA, the CDR3 is TGTGCCAGCAGCTCCAGACAGGGGGGAGACTATGGCTACACCTTC. This codes for CASSSRQGGDYGYTF.